This T cell receptor (beta chain) was recovered during a study of blood T cell repertoires in COVID-19. Germline assignment: CDR1 KGHSH and CDR2 LQKENI. Trimming left V 3 bases short and J 1 base short, with 12 bases between. The CDR3 extends over 15 amino acids. Source study methods: Reference gene primer amplification gave nucleated cell count estimates. Assay: immunoSEQ multiplex PCR; the TCRdb copy retains only in-frame clones and omits some. The DNA gave D and trimming, while V, J and clone size come from that table. The table shows 94,000 or so clones, with around 90% occurring only once. The material sequenced was peripheral blood. The J gene is TRBJ1-1, the V gene TRBV18; the D is unclear. The receptor comes from a woman older than 75 with active COVID-19. The CDR3 sequence: CASSPIRETNTEAFF. The CDR3 DNA is TGTGCCAGCTCACCCATTCGGGAGACGAACACTGAAGCTTTCTTT.